A selection of T cell receptor beta chains follows, all from one sample in a study of cytotoxic CD8 clonotypes in ibrutinib-treated CLL. Sequenced by immunoSEQ multiplex PCR; TCRdb stores in-frame clones only, minus some. Of some 150,000 clones in the sample, about 72% were seen once. The sequencing here drew on PBMCs, taken after 12 months of ibrutinib treatment. The receptors were gathered from a human donor with chronic lymphocytic leukemia. The CDR3 runs from the conserved cysteine through the conserved F or W. The D gene is left open where the match is weak. Not all rows give a size; the values are once, few, many and, for expanded clones, a class.

V gene	D gene	J gene	clone size	CDR3 protein	CDR3 DNA
TRBV30	.	TRBJ1-5	.	CAWSGVRGALSNQPQHF	TGTGCCTGGAGTGGGGTCCGGGGGGCCCTGAGCAATCAGCCCCAGCATTTT
TRBV11-1	TRBD2	TRBJ2-6	once	CASSLRAGGAGANVLTF	TGTGCCAGCAGCTTACGGGCGGGGGGCGCCGGGGCCAACGTCCTGACTTTC
TRBV7-2	TRBD1	TRBJ1-2	.	CASSLLRQGQGYTF	TGTGCCAGCAGCTTATTAAGACAGGGGCAGGGCTACACCTTC
TRBV2	TRBD1	TRBJ2-7	.	CATRQGVDEQYF	TGTGCCACCCGACAGGGGGTGGACGAGCAGTACTTC
TRBV5-6	.	TRBJ1-2	.	CASSPSPGVGYTF	TGTGCCAGCAGCCCATCCCCAGGGGTCGGCTACACCTTC
TRBV9	.	TRBJ2-5	.	CASSVAEGAGKETQYF	TGTGCCAGCAGCGTAGCGGAGGGGGCTGGAAAAGAGACCCAGTACTTC
TRBV4-3	TRBD1	TRBJ2-7	.	CASSQGGQGASYEQYF	TGCGCCAGCAGCCAGGGGGGACAGGGGGCTTCCTACGAGCAGTACTTC
TRBV16	TRBD1	TRBJ2-7	few	CASSQFPGQGYEQYF	TGTGCCAGCAGCCAATTTCCAGGACAGGGGTACGAGCAGTACTTC
TRBV7-9	.	TRBJ1-5	.	CASSARGGNQPQHF	TGTGCCAGCAGCGCTCGGGGGGGTAATCAGCCCCAGCATTTT
TRBV11-2	TRBD2	TRBJ2-1	.	CASSFVAGGRNEQFF	TGTGCCAGCAGCTTCGTAGCGGGGGGGCGGAATGAGCAGTTCTTC
TRBV15	TRBD1	TRBJ1-2	.	CATSRVQGGGYGYTF	TGTGCCACCAGCAGAGTTCAGGGGGGTGGCTATGGCTACACCTTC
TRBV9	TRBD2	TRBJ2-5	.	CASSVEPGRVETQYF	TGTGCCAGCAGCGTAGAGCCCGGGAGGGTCGAGACCCAGTACTTC
TRBV6-5	TRBD1	TRBJ2-7	.	CASSYSRTGAHEQYF	TGTGCCAGCAGTTACTCTCGCACAGGGGCGCACGAGCAGTACTTC
TRBV18	TRBD1	TRBJ2-7	.	CASSQGQGGEQYF	TGTGCCAGCTCACAAGGACAGGGAGGCGAGCAGTACTTC